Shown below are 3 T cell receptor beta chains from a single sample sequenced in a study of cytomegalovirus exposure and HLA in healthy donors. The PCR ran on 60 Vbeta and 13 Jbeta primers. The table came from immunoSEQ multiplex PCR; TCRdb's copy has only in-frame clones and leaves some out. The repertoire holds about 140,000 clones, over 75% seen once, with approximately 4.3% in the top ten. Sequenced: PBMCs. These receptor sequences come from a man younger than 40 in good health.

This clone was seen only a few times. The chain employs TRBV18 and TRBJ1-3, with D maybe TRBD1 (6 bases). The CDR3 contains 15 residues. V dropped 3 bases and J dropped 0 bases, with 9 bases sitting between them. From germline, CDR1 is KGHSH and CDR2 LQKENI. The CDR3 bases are TGTGCCAGCTCACCGCGGACAGACTCTGGAAACACCATATATTTT. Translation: CASSPRTDSGNTIYF.

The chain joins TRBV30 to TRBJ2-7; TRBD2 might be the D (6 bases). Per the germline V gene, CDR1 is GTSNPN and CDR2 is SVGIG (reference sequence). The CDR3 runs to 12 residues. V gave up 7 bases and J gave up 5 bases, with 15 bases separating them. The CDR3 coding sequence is TGTGCCTCAACACTGCGGGGCAACGAGCAGTACTTC. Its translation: CASTLRGNEQYF.

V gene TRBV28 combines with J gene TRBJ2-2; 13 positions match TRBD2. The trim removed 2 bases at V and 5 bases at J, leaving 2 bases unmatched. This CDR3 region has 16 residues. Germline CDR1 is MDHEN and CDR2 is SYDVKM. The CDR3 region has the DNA TGTGCCAGCAGTTTACTGACTAGCGGGGGGACCGGGGAGCTGTTTTTT. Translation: CASSLLTSGGTGELFF.